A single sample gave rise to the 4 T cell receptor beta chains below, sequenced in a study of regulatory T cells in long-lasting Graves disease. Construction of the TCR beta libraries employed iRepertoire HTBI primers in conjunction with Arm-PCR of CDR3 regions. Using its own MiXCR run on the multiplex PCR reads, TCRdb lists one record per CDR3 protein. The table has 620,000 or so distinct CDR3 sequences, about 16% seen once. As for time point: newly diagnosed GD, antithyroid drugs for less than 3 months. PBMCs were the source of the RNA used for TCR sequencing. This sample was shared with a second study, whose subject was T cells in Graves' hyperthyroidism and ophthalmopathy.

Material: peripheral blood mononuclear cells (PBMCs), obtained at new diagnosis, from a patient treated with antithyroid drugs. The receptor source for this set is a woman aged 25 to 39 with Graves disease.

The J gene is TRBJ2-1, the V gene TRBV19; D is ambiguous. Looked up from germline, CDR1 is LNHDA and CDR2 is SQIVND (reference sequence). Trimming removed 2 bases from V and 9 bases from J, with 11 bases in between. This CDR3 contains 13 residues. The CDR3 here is CASSISTGGEQFF. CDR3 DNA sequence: TGTGCCAGTAGTATAAGTACGGGCGGTGAGCAGTTCTTC.

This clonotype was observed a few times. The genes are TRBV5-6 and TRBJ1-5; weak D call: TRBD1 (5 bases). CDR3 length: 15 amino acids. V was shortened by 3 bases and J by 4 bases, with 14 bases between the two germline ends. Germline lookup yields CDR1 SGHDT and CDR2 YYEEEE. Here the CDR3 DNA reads TGTGCCAGCAGCTCCACCCCGGGGGAAAATCAGCCCCAGCATTTT. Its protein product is CASSSTPGENQPQHF. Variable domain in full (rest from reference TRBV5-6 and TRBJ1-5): DAGVTQSPTHLIKTRGQQVTLRCSPKSGHDTVSWYQQALGQGPQFIFQYYEEEERQRGNFPDRFSGHQFPNYSSELNVNALLLGDSALYLCASSSTPGENQPQHFGDGTRLSIL.

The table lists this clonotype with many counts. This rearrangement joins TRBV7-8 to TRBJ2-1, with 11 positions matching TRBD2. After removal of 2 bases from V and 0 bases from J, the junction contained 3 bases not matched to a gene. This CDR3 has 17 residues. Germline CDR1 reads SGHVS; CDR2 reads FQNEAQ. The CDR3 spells CASSLLGLAVSYNEQFF. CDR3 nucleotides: TGTGCCAGCAGCTTACTGGGACTAGCGGTCTCCTACAATGAGCAGTTCTTC.

CDR3 nucleotides: TGCAGCGGAAGACAGGGAGAGACCCAGTACTTC. This sequence encodes CSGRQGETQYF. The rearrangement uses TRBV29-1 and TRBJ2-5, with 7 bases lining up with TRBD1. The CDR3 length is 11 residues. CDR1 and CDR2 from the germline V gene are SQVTM and ANQGSEA. J was trimmed by 4 bases and V by 7 bases; bases with no gene match: 3.